The 17 T cell receptor beta chains listed next were all sequenced from one sample in a study of blood T cell repertoires in COVID-19 (dated by TCRdb to the early 2020s). Library construction relied on the immunoSEQ multiplex PCR assay. TCRdb retrieved this table from immuneACCESS and kept in-frame rearrangements only. Not all clones are present; in checked studies, unresolved V genes account for under half, and no reason is known for the remainder. In all, the sample holds around 160,000 clones, and roughly 87% of those were seen once. Roughly 4% of the sample is in the top ten clones. Sequencing was performed on PBMCs or T cells enriched from blood (not recorded which). These receptors came from a middle-aged woman who had been exposed to COVID-19.

J is TRBJ1-4 and V is TRBV4-1; no clear D gene. The CDR3 runs to 15 residues. Trimming removed 1 base from V and 3 bases from J, with 9 bases in between. Germline V lookup: CDR1 MGHRA, CDR2 YSYEKL. The CDR3 bases are TGCGCCAGCAGCCAAGTAGCTGTTTCTAATGAAAAACTGTTTTTT. As protein: CASSQVAVSNEKLFF.

The V gene is TRBV7-9, the J gene TRBJ1-2; a weak D match, TRBD1 (5 bases). The CDR3 length is 15 residues. Trimming cost V 3 bases and J 0 bases, with 11 bases left between them. Germline CDR1 reads SEHNR; CDR2 reads FQNEAQ (reference sequence). The CDR3 spells CASSFQGLANYGYTF. The CDR3 DNA follows: TGTGCCAGCAGCTTCCAGGGACTCGCTAACTATGGCTACACCTTC.

The chain is built from TRBV19 and TRBJ2-7; 8 bases align to TRBD1. This CDR3 spans 13 amino acids. The junction had 0 bases not matched to a gene; V was cut back by 2 bases and J by 3 bases. Germline loops: CDR1 LNHDA, CDR2 SQIVND (reference sequence). This CDR3 reads CASSITGGYEQYF. The CDR3 coding sequence is TGTGCCAGTAGTATAACAGGGGGCTACGAGCAGTACTTC.

Regarding this clone: One end of the junction is discordant with germline, which a read error may explain. The chain couples TRBV6-1 to TRBJ2-5, with 16 bases matching TRBD2. Germline lookup yields CDR1 MNHNS and CDR2 SASEGT. The CDR3 has 18 amino acids. CDR3 in DNA: TGTGCCAGCAGGGAAGGGGTCTGGGGACTAGCGGGAGGGGAGACCCAGTACTTC. Its translation: CASREGVWGLAGGETQYF.

This clone has a single count. The V gene is TRBV18, the J gene TRBJ2-5, with 14 nucleotides matching TRBD2. The CDR3 spans 17 residues. Trimming at V came to 3 bases and at J to 5 bases, leaving 8 bases not matched to a gene. In germline, CDR1 is KGHSH, CDR2 LQKENI. The CDR3 DNA sequence: TGTGCCAGCTCACCTCCGGGACTAGCGGGAGAACGGGAGACCCAGTACTTC. This encodes CASSPPGLAGERETQYF.

V and J are TRBV5-4 and TRBJ2-7, with 7 bases that match TRBD2. V gave up 0 bases and J gave up 0 bases; unmatched junction bases: 3. CDR1 SGHNT and CDR2 YYREEE come from the germline V gene (reference sequence). The CDR3 loop spans 15 amino acids. The CDR3 loop is CASSLAGGSSYEQYF. The CDR3 DNA reads TGTGCCAGCAGCTTGGCGGGAGGAAGCTCCTACGAGCAGTACTTC.

The chain combines TRBV5-6 with TRBJ1-1, with TRBD1 matching 10 bases. The CDR3 has 16 amino acids. Germline V gene data show CDR1 as SGHDT and CDR2 as YYEEEE. V lost 4 bases to trimming and J lost 5 bases; unmatched junction nucleotides: 11. DNA for the CDR3: TGTGCCAGCAGCCCGCCGACAGGGGGCGACAGGACTGAAGCTTTCTTT. Translation: CASSPPTGGDRTEAFF.

This clone has only one observation. The chain carries TRBV5-4 and TRBJ2-1, with D unresolved. This CDR3 spans 15 amino acids. Germline CDR1 is SGHNT and CDR2 is YYREEE (reference sequence). Trimming took off 0 bases at V and 4 bases at J, with 11 bases between the two ends. In nucleotides, the CDR3 is TGTGCCAGCAGCTTGGCCGCCCCCACTTACAATGAGCAGTTCTTC. Translating it yields CASSLAAPTYNEQFF.

J is TRBJ2-1 and V is TRBV6-5; 7 bases align to TRBD1. This CDR3 comprises 13 residues. V lost 4 bases and J lost 9; bases outside the gene matches: 6. Germline V CDR1 and CDR2: MNHEY, SVGAGI. Here the CDR3 DNA reads TGTGCCAGCAGTTTAGGCACAGGGGTTGAGCAGTTCTTC. This gives the protein CASSLGTGVEQFF.

V gene TRBV19 combines with J gene TRBJ1-5, with 10 bases fitting TRBD1. Germline V CDR1 and CDR2: LNHDA, SQIVND (reference sequence). The length of the CDR3 is 17 residues. V lost 7 bases, J lost 2 bases, and 11 bases stayed unmatched. CDR3 sequence: CASTVGQGIIGNQPQHF. As DNA, the CDR3 is TGTGCCAGTACCGTGGGACAGGGGATCATTGGCAATCAGCCCCAGCATTTT. The complete variable domain, with remaining parts taken from reference TRBV19 and TRBJ1-5, reads DGGITQSPKYLFRKEGQNVTLSCEQNLNHDAMYWYRQDPGQGLRLIYYSQIVNDFQKGDIAEGYSVSREKKESFPLTVTSAQKNPTAFYLCASTVGQGIIGNQPQHFGDGTRLSIL.

In this sample, this clone turned up once. The chain has TRBV9 and TRBJ2-1; TRBD2 agrees at 11 bases. CDR1 SGDLS and CDR2 YYNGEE come from the germline V gene. This CDR3 contains 16 residues. After removal of 3 bases from V and 2 bases from J, the junction contained 4 bases not matched to a gene. CDR3 coding DNA: TGTGCCAGCAGCGAGAGACTAGCGGGAACCTACAATGAGCAGTTCTTC. As protein: CASSERLAGTYNEQFF.

This sequence joins TRBV12-3 or TRBV12-4 and TRBJ1-2, with TRBD1 identical over 10 bases. V lost 8 bases to trimming and J lost 8 bases; unmatched junction nucleotides: 5. The CDR3 spans 12 residues. CDR3 DNA sequence: TGTGCCAGCGGACAGGGGGGGAAAGGCTACACCTTC. The encoded protein is CASGQGGKGYTF.

This clone was detected once. The chain joins TRBV18 to TRBJ2-2; 7 positions match TRBD1. J was trimmed by 1 base and V by 0 bases; bases with no gene match: 2. The CDR3 totals 16 residues. The V gene's germline CDR1 is KGHSH and CDR2 LQKENI. CDR3 sequence: CASSPPRTGNTGELFF. The DNA for the CDR3 is TGTGCCAGCTCACCACCCCGGACAGGGAACACCGGGGAGCTGTTTTTT.

The chain is built from TRBV6-5 and TRBJ1-1; D gene ambiguous. The germline V gene has CDR1 MNHEY and CDR2 SVGAGI. CDR3 length equals 14 residues. Between the trimmed V and J ends, which lost 2 bases and 1 base, there was a span of 8 bases. The CDR3 coding sequence is TGTGCCAGCAGTTACGCGGAGAGGAACACTGAAGCTTTCTTT. Protein sequence: CASSYAERNTEAFF.

This clone is a singleton in its sample. V is TRBV5-1 and J is TRBJ1-3, with D uncertain. The V gene lost 4 bases and the J gene lost 6 bases, with 11 bases spanning the gap. CDR1 SGHRS and CDR2 YFSETQ come from the germline V gene. The CDR3 is 13 amino acids. The CDR3 region has the DNA TGCGCCAGCAGCCCTCGGGGTATAAACACCATATATTTT. It yields the protein CASSPRGINTIYF.

The V gene is TRBV18, the J gene TRBJ1-5, with 8 nucleotides matching TRBD1. CDR1 and CDR2 from the germline V gene are KGHSH and LQKENI. This CDR3 region has 14 residues. The junction had 3 bases not matched to a gene; V was cut back by 4 bases and J by 4 bases. The CDR3 loop is CASSLQGGNQPQHF. CDR3 nucleotide sequence: TGTGCCAGCTCACTACAGGGGGGGAATCAGCCCCAGCATTTT. Variable domain in full (rest from reference TRBV18 and TRBJ1-5): NAGVMQNPRHLVRRRGQEARLRCSPMKGHSHVYWYRQLPEEGLKFMVYLQKENIIDESGMPKERFSAEFPKEGPSILRIQQVVRGDSAAYFCASSLQGGNQPQHFGDGTRLSIL.

The chain employs TRBV19 and TRBJ2-2; TRBD2 agrees at 7 bases. This CDR3 has 17 residues. V lost 3 bases, J lost 4 bases, and 11 bases stayed unmatched. Germline V gene sequence: CDR1 LNHDA, CDR2 SQIVND (reference sequence). CDR3 region: CASSIPGTTRSTGELFF. In nucleotides, the CDR3 is TGTGCCAGTAGTATCCCCGGGACTACAAGGTCCACCGGGGAGCTGTTTTTT.